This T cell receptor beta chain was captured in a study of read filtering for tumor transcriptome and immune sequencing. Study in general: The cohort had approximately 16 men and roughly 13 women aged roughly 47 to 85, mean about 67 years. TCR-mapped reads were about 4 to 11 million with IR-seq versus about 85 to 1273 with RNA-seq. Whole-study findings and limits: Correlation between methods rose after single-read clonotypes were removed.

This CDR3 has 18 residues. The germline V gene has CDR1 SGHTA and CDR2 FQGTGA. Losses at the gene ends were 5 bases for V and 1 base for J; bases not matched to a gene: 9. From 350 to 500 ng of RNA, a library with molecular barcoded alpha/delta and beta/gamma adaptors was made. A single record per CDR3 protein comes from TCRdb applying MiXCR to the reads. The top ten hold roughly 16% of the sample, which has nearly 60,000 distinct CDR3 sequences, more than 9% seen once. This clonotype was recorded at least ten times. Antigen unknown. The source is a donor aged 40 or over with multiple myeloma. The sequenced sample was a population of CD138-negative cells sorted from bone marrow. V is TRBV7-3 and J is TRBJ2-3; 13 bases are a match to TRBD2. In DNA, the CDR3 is TGTGCCAGCAGCGCGCACGGGACTAGCGGGGTTCGCACAGATACGCAGTATTTT. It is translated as CASSAHGTSGVRTDTQYF.